This is a list of T cell receptor beta chains from one sample in a study of blood T cells in healthy people across ages. TCRdb reprocessed the 5' RACE reads with MiXCR, giving one entry per CDR3 protein. This table holds over a million distinct CDR3 sequences, approximately 40% found once. Material: blood. The receptors were gathered from a woman under 30 in good health. CDR3s include the opening cysteine and the closing phenylalanine or tryptophan. Each record gives: D gene, V gene, clone size, J gene, CDR3 DNA, CDR3 protein. D genes are given only for firm matches. Only some rows state a clone size, as once, few, many or a class for expanded clones.

NA,TRBV7-9,few,TRBJ2-5,TGTGCCAGCAGCTTATCCCAGTCACAGGGAGAGGAGACCCAGTACTTC,CASSLSQSQGEETQYF
TRBD2,TRBV12-3/TRBV12-4,NA,TRBJ2-7,TGTGCCACCAAGCTGGGCGGGAGCTCCTACGAGCAGTACTTC,CATKLGGSSYEQYF
NA,TRBV6-4,NA,TRBJ2-2,TGTGCCAGCGGGAAGGGAGGTCCGAACACCGGGGAGCTGTTTTTT,CASGKGGPNTGELFF
NA,TRBV20-1,NA,TRBJ1-3,TGCAGTGTTACGGAGGGTAATGGAAACACCATATATTTT,CSVTEGNGNTIYF
TRBD2,TRBV19,NA,TRBJ2-1,TGTGCCAGTAGTGTAGCGGGAGCAGACAATGAGCAGTTCTTC,CASSVAGADNEQFF
TRBD2,TRBV20-1,few,TRBJ2-7,TGCAGTGCTAGAGACCTCGGGGGGACTAGCGGCTACGAGCAGTACTTC,CSARDLGGTSGYEQYF
NA,TRBV4-1,NA,TRBJ1-1,TGCGCCAGCAGCCTTCAGCAGAACACTGAAGCTCTCTTT,CASSLQQNTEALF
NA,TRBV20-1,NA,TRBJ1-6,TGCAGTGCTAGAGCTCAACAGGTCCATTCACCCCTCCACTTT,CSARAQQVHSPLHF
TRBD2,TRBV20-1,NA,TRBJ2-5,TGCAGTGCTAGAGTGGGTGGTAGCGGGGCCAAAGGGACCCAGTACTTC,CSARVGGSGAKGTQYF
NA,TRBV20-1,NA,TRBJ1-6,TGCAGTGCTAGAGGGGGGGCGGTCAATTCACCCCTCCACTTT,CSARGGAVNSPLHF
TRBD2,TRBV20-1,few,TRBJ2-7,TGCAGTGGACTAGCGGGAGGCCGGAGCTCCTACGAGCAGTACTTC,CSGLAGGRSSYEQYF
NA,TRBV20-1,NA,TRBJ1-3,TGCAGTGCTAGTGCCCGGGGAACGGGAAACACCATATATTTT,CSASARGTGNTIYF
NA,TRBV11-1,NA,TRBJ1-3,TGTGCCAGCAGCTTATTTCTTGGAGTGCGTTTGGGGACGAGCTCTGGAAACACCATATATTTT,CASSLFLGVRLGTSSGNTIYF
NA,TRBV12-3/TRBV12-4,NA,TRBJ2-7,TGTGCCAGCAGCCCACAGGCTGTCTCCTACAATGAGCAGTACTTC,CASSPQAVSYNEQYF
NA,TRBV20-1,NA,TRBJ1-4,TGCAGTGCTAGGGACAGAGAGAATGAAAAACTGTTTTTT,CSARDRENEKLFF
TRBD1,TRBV2,NA,TRBJ1-4,TGTGCCAGCAGTGAACGAGGGACAGGGGGTAAAGTGAACCGGGAAAAACTGTTTTTT,CASSERGTGGKVNREKLFF
NA,TRBV10-3,few,TRBJ1-1,TGTGCCATCAGTGAGCGTAGTGAAGCTTTCTTT,CAISERSEAFF
NA,TRBV6-1,few,TRBJ1-2,TGTGCCAGCAGTGAGGACAAAACTAACTATGGCTACACCTTC,CASSEDKTNYGYTF
TRBD2,TRBV4-1,NA,TRBJ2-1,TGCGCCAGCAGCCCCTTACCAGGGACTAGCGGATACAATGAGCAGTTCTTC,CASSPLPGTSGYNEQFF
NA,TRBV12-3/TRBV12-4,NA,TRBJ2-6,TGTGCCAGCAGTTTTTCGGGGTTCGGGGCCAACGTCCTGACTTTC,CASSFSGFGANVLTF
NA,TRBV20-1,NA,TRBJ1-2,TGCAGTGCTCGGTTACACTATGGCTACACCTTC,CSARLHYGYTF
NA,TRBV12-3/TRBV12-4,few,TRBJ2-7,TGTGCCAGCACTGACTCGGGACTCTACGAGCAGTACTTC,CASTDSGLYEQYF
TRBD2,TRBV29-1,few,TRBJ2-4,TGCACCCGGTGGGACTACAAAAACATTCAGTACTTC,CTRWDYKNIQYF
TRBD1,TRBV29-1,NA,TRBJ2-5,TGCAGCGTTGGTATGGACAGGAGAGAGACCCAGTACTTC,CSVGMDRRETQYF
NA,TRBV12-3/TRBV12-4,NA,TRBJ1-5,TGTGCCAGCAGTTTATACCCAGTTAATCAGCCCCAGCATTTT,CASSLYPVNQPQHF
NA,TRBV25-1,NA,TRBJ1-5,TGTGCCAGCAGTGAGTCCAGGGGTAGCAATCAGCCCCAGCATTTT,CASSESRGSNQPQHF
TRBD1,TRBV27,NA,TRBJ2-7,TGTGCCAGCAGCTCGACCCCCAGGGGGCCACGCTCCTACAATGAGCAGTACTTC,CASSSTPRGPRSYNEQYF
NA,TRBV6-2/TRBV6-3,NA,TRBJ2-2,TGTGCCAGCAGTTACGTTTCGGCCGGGGAGCTGTTTTTT,CASSYVSAGELFF
TRBD2,TRBV9,NA,TRBJ2-7,TGTGCCAGCAGCCCCCAAGCGGGAGGGCCCTACGAGCAGTACTTC,CASSPQAGGPYEQYF
TRBD1,TRBV9,few,TRBJ1-5,TGTGCCAGCAGCGTGGGCCAGGGGGTTGGTCAGCCCCAGCATTTT,CASSVGQGVGQPQHF
NA,TRBV7-2,few,TRBJ2-5,TGTGCCAGCAGCCGCAAAGGCATGTCGGCTAGCGCCCCCAATGAGCAGTACTTC,CASSRKGMSASAPNEQYF
NA,TRBV6-6,NA,TRBJ2-5,TGTGCCAGCAGTTACTCGAGTAGCGGTGGTGGCGAGACCCAGTACTTC,CASSYSSSGGGETQYF
TRBD1,TRBV5-4,NA,TRBJ2-7,TGTGCCAGCAGCTTTGACAGGGCCCCCTACAATGAGCAGTACTTC,CASSFDRAPYNEQYF
NA,TRBV9,NA,TRBJ2-7,TGTGCCAGCAGCGGACGACTAGTTTATGCTGAGCAGTACTTC,CASSGRLVYAEQYF
NA,TRBV5-1,NA,TRBJ2-3,TGCGCCAGCAGCTTGGAGAGGGCCGACACAGATACGCAGTATTTT,CASSLERADTDTQYF
TRBD1,TRBV6-1,few,TRBJ2-7,TGTGCCAGCAGCGGGACAGGTGGGGCCATCTACGAGCAGTACTTC,CASSGTGGAIYEQYF
NA,TRBV28,NA,TRBJ2-5,TGTGCCAGCAGTTCCCCGGGACTTTTGCGAGAGACCCAGTACTTC,CASSSPGLLRETQYF